This T cell receptor (beta chain) was found in a study of T cell responses to AZD1222 COVID-19 vaccine. Study findings and constraints: The sample set comprised mostly white British donors with more females, and clonal diversity was possibly underestimated.

Sequencing used immunoSEQ multiplex PCR; TCRdb keeps in-frame clones, though not all of them. The profile covers 180,000 or so clones, with 75% to 90% appearing a single time and about 4.3% taken by the ten largest. Germline CDR1 and CDR2: MNHEY and SVGAGI. Deletions cut 2 bases from V and 7 bases from J, with 11 bases between. There are 13 residues in the CDR3. Worth noting for this clone: Antigen specificity is unknown.

This receptor was identified in an adult who received the MenACWY meningococcal vaccine as a control. Material: peripheral blood, obtained 28 days after the second dose of the MenACWY control vaccine. This chain links TRBV6-5 with TRBJ1-1; D is unresolved. The DNA of the CDR3 is TGTGCCAGCAGTTACCGGCCTGGAGGTGAAGCTTTCTTT. Its protein is CASSYRPGGEAFF.